The 27 T cell receptor beta chains in this list originate from one sample, sequenced in a study of blood T cell repertoires in COVID-19. Produced via immunoSEQ multiplex PCR; TCRdb's table is partial and in-frame only. The sample shows about 240,000 clones, over 80% of them seen only once. Sequencing was performed on peripheral blood. The receptors come from a human donor in a cohort sampled during active COVID-19.

This clone was seen only once. The chain has TRBV27 and TRBJ2-1, with 12 bases aligning to TRBD2. The junction had 7 bases not matched to a gene; V was cut back by 8 bases and J by 5 bases. Germline values: CDR1 MNHEY, CDR2 SMNVEV (reference sequence). The CDR3 loop spans 15 amino acids. CDR3 amino acids: CASGTTSGGHNEQFF. CDR3 nucleotide sequence: TGTGCCAGCGGCACCACTAGCGGGGGGCACAATGAGCAGTTCTTC.

This chain links TRBV7-2 with TRBJ2-7, with D perhaps matching TRBD2 (5 bases). The V gene lost 0 bases and the J gene lost 6 bases, with 12 bases spanning the gap. Germline lookup yields CDR1 SGHTA and CDR2 FQGNSA. The CDR3 totals 14 residues. In DNA form, the CDR3 reads TGTGCCAGCAGCTTAGCGGGGAGCCTCGGCGAGCAGTACTTC. Residues: CASSLAGSLGEQYF.

The chain links TRBV3-1 (or the pseudogene TRBV3-2) to TRBJ1-2; 7 nucleotides match TRBD1. The CDR3 sequence is 14 residues long. Trimming at V came to 4 bases and at J to 0 bases, leaving 2 bases not matched to a gene. CDR1 and CDR2 from the germline V gene are LGHDT and YNNKEL (reference sequence). The CDR3 here is CASSRGQSNYGYTF. In nucleotides, the CDR3 is TGTGCCAGCAGCCGGGGACAGTCTAACTATGGCTACACCTTC.

J is TRBJ2-1 and V is TRBV6-5; 8 nucleotides align to TRBD2. This CDR3 spans 15 amino acids. The germline CDR1 and CDR2 sequences are MNHEY and SVGAGI. The V and J ends lost 7 bases and 3 bases, in that order; junction bases with no gene match: 8. CDR3 DNA: TGTGCCAGCACAATAAGCGGGAGTTTCTACAATGAGCAGTTCTTC. Protein sequence: CASTISGSFYNEQFF.

The chain uses TRBV5-6 and TRBJ1-6, with D possibly matching TRBD1 (5 bases). Trimming shortened V by 5 bases and J by 4 bases, and 10 bases separated the two germline ends. Germline V gene lookup returns CDR1 SGHDT and CDR2 YYEEEE. This CDR3 comprises 14 residues. This chain's CDR3 is CASSRQSYNSPLHF. CDR3 bases: TGTGCCAGCAGTAGACAGTCTTATAATTCACCCCTCCACTTT.

This chain connects TRBV6-5 to TRBJ2-7, with a tentative D call TRBD1 (6 bases). The germline V gene has CDR1 MNHEY and CDR2 SVGAGI. The V and J ends lost 0 bases and 3 bases respectively, with 9 bases between them. This CDR3 comprises 14 residues. CDR3 residues: CASSYSDRSYEQYF. The CDR3 DNA reads TGTGCCAGCAGTTACTCCGACAGGAGCTACGAGCAGTACTTC.

The chain employs TRBV5-1 and TRBJ1-1; 8 nucleotides match TRBD1. The CDR3 is made up of 16 amino acids. The J segment lost 1 base and the V segment lost 2 bases, leaving 7 bases of the junction unmatched. In germline, CDR1 is SGHRS, CDR2 YFSETQ. CDR3 residues: CASSFWAGGRNTEAFF. CDR3 nucleotide sequence: TGCGCCAGCAGCTTTTGGGCAGGGGGCAGGAACACTGAAGCTTTCTTT.

CDR3 in DNA: TGTGCCAGTAGCGGGAGAGCAACTAATGAAAAACTGTTTTTT. The encoded protein is CASSGRATNEKLFF. The V and J genes are TRBV19 and TRBJ1-4; no clear D gene. The CDR3 spans 14 residues. V dropped 6 bases and J dropped 0 bases, with 8 bases sitting between them. Germline CDR1 LNHDA, CDR2 SQIVND (reference sequence).

This chain uses TRBV7-2 with TRBJ2-1; the match to TRBD1 covers 9 bases. CDR3 length equals 15 residues. Germline assignment: CDR1 SGHTA and CDR2 FQGNSA. The V and J ends lost 7 bases and 8 bases, in that order; junction bases with no gene match: 12. The CDR3 DNA sequence: TGTGCCAGCACCCTGGGGACAGGGAGGATTCATGAGCAGTTCTTC. Amino acids: CASTLGTGRIHEQFF.

V gene TRBV5-5 combines with J gene TRBJ2-7, with 10 bases fitting TRBD1. Germline trimming cut 3 bases from V and 6 bases from J; bases unmatched to any gene: 9. The germline V gene has CDR1 SGHKS and CDR2 YYEKEE (reference sequence). The CDR3 has 15 residues. The CDR3, as DNA: TGTGCCAGCAGCTCCAGACAGGGGGCGTTTTCCGAGCAGTACTTC. This gives the protein CASSSRQGAFSEQYF. The full variable domain, rest sourced from reference TRBV5-5 and TRBJ2-7, is DAGVTQSPTHLIKTRGQQVTLRCSPISGHKSVSWYQQVLGQGPQFIFQYYEKEERGRGNFPDRFSARQFPNYSSELNVNALLLGDSALYLCASSSRQGAFSEQYFGPGTRLTVT.

This clone was seen a single time. The rearrangement uses TRBV19 and TRBJ2-2, with 8 bases lining up with TRBD1. With V trimmed by 2 bases and J by 4 bases, 6 bases remained unmatched. This CDR3 is 16 amino acids long. CDR1 and CDR2 from the germline V gene are LNHDA and SQIVND (reference sequence). In DNA form, the CDR3 reads TGTGCCAGTAGTATAAGAGGACAGGGAGGCACCGGGGAGCTGTTTTTT. This translates into CASSIRGQGGTGELFF.

This clone showed up just a few times. This sequence joins TRBV13 and TRBJ2-7; tentatively, D is TRBD2 (5 bases). The CDR3 runs 15 residues. The ends were cut back, 4 bases at V and 0 bases at J, with 13 bases in the middle. From germline, CDR1 is PRHDT and CDR2 FYEKMQ (reference sequence). The DNA for the CDR3 is TGTGCCAGCAGCTCAACAACGGGGAGCTCCTACGAGCAGTACTTC. Its protein product is CASSSTTGSSYEQYF.

The chain recombines TRBV28 with TRBJ1-3; the D is unclear. This CDR3 spans 14 amino acids. The V end lost 6 bases, the J end lost 0 bases, and 9 bases lay between the germline ends. Per germline, CDR1 MDHEN and CDR2 SYDVKM. The CDR3 here is CASSLMSSGNTIYF. CDR3 DNA: TGTGCCAGCAGCTTGATGAGCTCTGGAAACACCATATATTTT.

The V and J genes are TRBV24-1 and TRBJ1-1; no clear D. The V end was cut by 8 bases, the J end by 1 base, with 10 bases between. The CDR3 length is 13 residues. Germline V gene sequence: CDR1 KGHDR, CDR2 SFDVKD. The CDR3 DNA reads TGTGCCACCAATGGAGGCAGGAACACTGAAGCTTTCTTT. It translates to CATNGGRNTEAFF.

V and J are TRBV30 and TRBJ2-5, with TRBD1 matching 7 bases. V lost 2 bases and J lost 3; bases outside the gene matches: 9. CDR1 GTSNPN and CDR2 SVGIG come from the germline V gene (reference sequence). The CDR3 is 15 residues long. The CDR3 DNA reads TGTGCCTGGAGTAGTAAGGGGGCTATCGAAGAGACCCAGTACTTC. Its protein is CAWSSKGAIEETQYF.

This chain uses TRBV5-1 with TRBJ1-2; the D gene is possibly TRBD1 (6 bases). In germline, CDR1 is SGHRS, CDR2 YFSETQ. CDR3 length: 17 residues. Trimming left V 2 bases short and J 7 bases short, with 24 bases between. The CDR3 sequence: CASSFGAKGEFSFGYTF. CDR3 DNA sequence: TGCGCCAGCAGCTTCGGGGCGAAGGGGGAGTTTAGTTTTGGCTACACCTTC.

The CDR3 DNA reads TGTGCCAGCAGTCTCGGACAGCGACACACCTCCTACGAGCAGTACTTC. Amino acid sequence: CASSLGQRHTSYEQYF. This chain connects TRBV11-2 to TRBJ2-7; possible D gene TRBD1, 6 bases. The CDR3 extends over 16 amino acids. V gave up 6 bases and J gave up 0 bases, with 18 bases separating them. CDR1 SGHAT and CDR2 FQNNGV come from the germline V gene.

This chain joins TRBV19 and TRBJ2-3; 9 bases are a match to TRBD2. The trim removed 3 bases at V and 6 bases at J, leaving 10 bases unmatched. CDR1 is LNHDA, CDR2 SQIVND, per germline (reference sequence). The length of the CDR3 is 16 residues. CDR3 amino acids: CASSIVSSGVRDTQYF. The CDR3 bases are TGTGCCAGTAGTATTGTGTCTAGCGGGGTGCGGGATACGCAGTATTTT.

The chain recombines TRBV11-2 with TRBJ1-1; D gene unclear. In germline, CDR1 is SGHAT, CDR2 FQNNGV. V was pared by 3 bases and J by 0 bases, with 5 bases between. The CDR3 contains 13 residues. CDR3 sequence (DNA): TGTGCCAGCAGCTTCCTATTGAACACTGAAGCTTTCTTT. It specifies CASSFLLNTEAFF.

The genes are TRBV18 and TRBJ2-7, with 8 bases aligning to TRBD2. The length of the CDR3 is 15 residues. V shed 6 bases and J 3 bases; nucleotides not matched to a gene: 10. The germline CDR1 and CDR2 sequences are KGHSH and LQKENI. CDR3 sequence reads: CASSPPGLGVYEQYF. CDR3 DNA: TGTGCCAGCTCGCCGCCGGGACTAGGTGTCTACGAGCAGTACTTC.

The chain combines TRBV10-2 with TRBJ1-4; D perhaps matches TRBD1 (5 bases). The CDR3 length is 14 residues. Germline V gene lookup returns CDR1 WSHSY and CDR2 SAAADI. Trimming stripped 2 bases from V and 8 bases from J, with 12 bases between. CDR3 nucleotide sequence: TGCGCCAGCAGTGAGCCAGGGCAAGGAGAAAAACTGTTTTTT. Amino acid sequence: CASSEPGQGEKLFF.

V and J are TRBV2 and TRBJ2-1, with a tentative D call TRBD1 (7 bases). V shed 7 bases and J shed 4 bases, with 14 bases lying between them. The germline V gene encodes CDR1 SNHLY and CDR2 FYNNEI. The CDR3 is 14 amino acids. The CDR3, as DNA: TGTGCCAGCAAGGGGGCAGGAGGGTACAATGAGCAGTTCTTC. This translates into CASKGAGGYNEQFF.

A single count supports this clone. This rearrangement joins TRBV4-1 to TRBJ2-7, with 11 nucleotides matching TRBD1. The CDR3 sequence is 16 residues long. Germline V gene sequence: CDR1 MGHRA, CDR2 YSYEKL. V lost 4 bases and J lost 0; bases outside the gene matches: 5. CDR3 sequence (DNA): TGCGCCAGCAGCCTTGGGACAGGGGGTGACTCCTACGAGCAGTACTTC. It yields the protein CASSLGTGGDSYEQYF.

The V call is TRBV6-5, the J call TRBJ2-7; TRBD2 aligns across 10 bases. V gave up 7 bases and J gave up 2 bases; unmatched junction bases: 8. This CDR3 is 15 amino acids long. Germline CDR1 is MNHEY and CDR2 is SVGAGI. CDR3 sequence reads: CASTASGRSAYEQYF. CDR3 DNA: TGTGCCAGCACAGCTAGCGGGAGATCTGCCTACGAGCAGTACTTC.

This clone was observed once. The chain has TRBV3-1 (or the pseudogene TRBV3-2) and TRBJ2-3, with D possibly being TRBD1 (6 bases). CDR3 size: 18 residues. Trimming cost V 4 bases and J 0 bases, with 20 bases left between them. Per germline, CDR1 LGHDT and CDR2 YNNKEL (reference sequence). CDR3 DNA: TGTGCCAGCAGCCGCCAATTCCCAGGGGTAGGGAGCACAGATACGCAGTATTTT. Its translation: CASSRQFPGVGSTDTQYF.

The chain carries TRBV4-2 and TRBJ1-6, with 7 bases fitting TRBD1. This CDR3 comprises 18 residues. V lost 3 bases and J lost 0; bases outside the gene matches: 8. Germline V CDR1 and CDR2: LGHNA, YNFKEQ. CDR3 protein: CASSQDRSLSSYNSPLHF. The CDR3 DNA reads TGTGCCAGCAGCCAGGACAGGTCTTTAAGCTCCTATAATTCACCCCTCCACTTT.

The chain is built from TRBV23-1 and TRBJ2-2; 9 bases line up with TRBD1. TRBV23-1 is classed as an ORF, of uncertain function. The CDR3 is 16 amino acids. Trimming at V came to 2 bases and at J to 7 bases, leaving 8 bases not matched to a gene. Here the CDR3 reads CASSQPQQGANGELFF. The DNA for the CDR3 is TGCGCCAGCAGTCAACCCCAACAGGGGGCCAACGGGGAGCTGTTTTTT.